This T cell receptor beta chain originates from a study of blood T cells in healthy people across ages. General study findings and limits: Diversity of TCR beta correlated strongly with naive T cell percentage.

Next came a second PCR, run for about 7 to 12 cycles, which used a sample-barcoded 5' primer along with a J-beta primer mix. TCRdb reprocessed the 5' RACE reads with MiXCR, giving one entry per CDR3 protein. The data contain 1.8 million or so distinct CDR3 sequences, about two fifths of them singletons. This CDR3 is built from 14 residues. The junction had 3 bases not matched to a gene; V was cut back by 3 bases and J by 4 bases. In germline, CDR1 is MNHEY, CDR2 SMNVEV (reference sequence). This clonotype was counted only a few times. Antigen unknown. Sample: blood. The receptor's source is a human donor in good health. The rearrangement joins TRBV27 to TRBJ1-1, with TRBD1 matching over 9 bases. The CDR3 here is CASSFGTGFTEAFF. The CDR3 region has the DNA TGTGCCAGCAGTTTCGGGACAGGGTTCACTGAAGCTTTCTTT.